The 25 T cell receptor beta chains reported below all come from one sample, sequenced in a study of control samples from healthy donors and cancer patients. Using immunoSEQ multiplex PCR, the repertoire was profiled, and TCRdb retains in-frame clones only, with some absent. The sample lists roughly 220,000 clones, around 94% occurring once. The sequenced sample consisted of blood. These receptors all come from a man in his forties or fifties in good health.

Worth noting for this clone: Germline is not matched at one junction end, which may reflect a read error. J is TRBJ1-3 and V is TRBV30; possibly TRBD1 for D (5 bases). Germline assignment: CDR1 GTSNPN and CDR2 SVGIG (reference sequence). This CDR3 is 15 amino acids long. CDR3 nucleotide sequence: TGTGCCGGGAGGCATAGGGGAGGCTCTGGAAACACCATATATTTT. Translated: CAGRHRGGSGNTIYF.

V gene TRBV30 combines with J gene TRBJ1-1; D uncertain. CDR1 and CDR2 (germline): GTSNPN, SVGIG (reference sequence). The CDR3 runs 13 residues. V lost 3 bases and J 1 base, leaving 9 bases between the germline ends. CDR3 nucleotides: TGTGCCTGGAGCAGCGGCCGGAACACTGAAGCTTTCTTT. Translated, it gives CAWSSGRNTEAFF.

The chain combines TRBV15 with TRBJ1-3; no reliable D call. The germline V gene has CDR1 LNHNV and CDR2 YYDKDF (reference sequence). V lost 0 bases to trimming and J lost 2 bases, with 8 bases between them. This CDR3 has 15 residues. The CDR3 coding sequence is TGTGCCACCAGCAGAGATTTGGGCGCTGGAAACACCATATATTTT. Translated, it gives CATSRDLGAGNTIYF.

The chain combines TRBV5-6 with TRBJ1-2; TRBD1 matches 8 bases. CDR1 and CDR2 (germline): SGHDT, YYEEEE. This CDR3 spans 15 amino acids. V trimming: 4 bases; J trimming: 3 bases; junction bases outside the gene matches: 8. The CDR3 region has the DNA TGTGCCAGCAGCGCTACAGGGGGTAGCGACTATGGCTACACCTTC. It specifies CASSATGGSDYGYTF.

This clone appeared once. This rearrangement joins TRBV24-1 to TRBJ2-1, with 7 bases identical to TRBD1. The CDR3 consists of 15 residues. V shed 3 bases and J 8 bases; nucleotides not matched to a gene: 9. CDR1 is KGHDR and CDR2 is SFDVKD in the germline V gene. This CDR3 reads CATSDEVRGRHEQFF. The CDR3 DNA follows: TGTGCCACCAGTGATGAGGTGAGGGGGCGGCATGAGCAGTTCTTC.

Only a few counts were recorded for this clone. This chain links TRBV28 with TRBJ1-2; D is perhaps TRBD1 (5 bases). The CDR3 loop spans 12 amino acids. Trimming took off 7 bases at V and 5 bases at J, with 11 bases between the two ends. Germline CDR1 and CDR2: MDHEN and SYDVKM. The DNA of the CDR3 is TGTGCCAGCAATGTGGGGCCTTATGGCTACACCTTC. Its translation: CASNVGPYGYTF.

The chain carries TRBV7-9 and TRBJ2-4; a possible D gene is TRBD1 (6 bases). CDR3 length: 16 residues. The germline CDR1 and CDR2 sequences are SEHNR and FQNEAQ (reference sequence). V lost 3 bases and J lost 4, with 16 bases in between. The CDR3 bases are TGTGCCAGCAGCTTCGACTCCGGGACACAAAAAAACATTCAGTACTTC. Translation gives CASSFDSGTQKNIQYF.

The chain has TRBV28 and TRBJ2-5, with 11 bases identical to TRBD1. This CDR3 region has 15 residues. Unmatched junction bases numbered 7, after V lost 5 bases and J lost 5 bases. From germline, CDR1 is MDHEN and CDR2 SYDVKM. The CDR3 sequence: CASSAPGQGVETQYF. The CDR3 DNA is TGTGCCAGCAGTGCGCCGGGACAGGGGGTGGAGACCCAGTACTTC.

The CDR3 region is CASSDRVSYGYTF. The CDR3, as DNA: TGTGCCAGCAGTGACAGGGTTAGCTATGGCTACACCTTC. The chain couples TRBV6-1 to TRBJ1-2; maybe TRBD1 (5 bases). V was cut by 3 bases and J by 4 bases, with 9 bases left in between. Germline V gene lookup returns CDR1 MNHNS and CDR2 SASEGT. CDR3 length: 13 residues.

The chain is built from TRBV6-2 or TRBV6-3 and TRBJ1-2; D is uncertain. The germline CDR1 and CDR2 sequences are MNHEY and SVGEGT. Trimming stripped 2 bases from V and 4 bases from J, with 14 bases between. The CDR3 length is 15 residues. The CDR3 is CASSYPGRIIYGYTF. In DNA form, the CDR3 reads TGTGCCAGCAGTTACCCGGGCAGGATAATCTATGGCTACACCTTC.

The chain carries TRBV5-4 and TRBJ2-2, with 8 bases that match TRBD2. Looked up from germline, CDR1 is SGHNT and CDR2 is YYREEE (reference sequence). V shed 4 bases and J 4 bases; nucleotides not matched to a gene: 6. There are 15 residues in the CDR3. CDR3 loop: CASSEAAGGTGELFF. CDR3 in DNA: TGTGCCAGCAGCGAGGCTGCGGGGGGCACCGGGGAGCTGTTTTTT. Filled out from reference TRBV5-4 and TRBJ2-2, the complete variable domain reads ETGVTQSPTHLIKTRGQQVTLRCSSQSGHNTVSWYQQALGQGPQFIFQYYREEENGRGNFPPRFSGLQFPNYSSELNVNALELDDSALYLCASSEAAGGTGELFFGEGSRLTVL.

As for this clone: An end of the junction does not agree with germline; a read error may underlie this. Here the CDR3 DNA reads TGTGCTAGCAGCCCTCCAGGGGACACTGAAGCTTTCTTT. Translated, it gives CASSPPGDTEAFF. This chain joins TRBV7-7 and TRBJ1-1, with D possibly matching TRBD1 (6 bases). The germline V gene has CDR1 SSHAT and CDR2 FNYEAQ (reference sequence). The CDR3 has 13 amino acids.

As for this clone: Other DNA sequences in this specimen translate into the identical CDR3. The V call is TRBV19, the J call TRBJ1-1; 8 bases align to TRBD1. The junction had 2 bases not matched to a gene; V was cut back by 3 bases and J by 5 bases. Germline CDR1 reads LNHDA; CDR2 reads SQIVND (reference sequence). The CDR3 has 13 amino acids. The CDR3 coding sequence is TGTGCCAGTAGTATTGACAGGGGAACTGAAGCTTTCTTT. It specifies CASSIDRGTEAFF.

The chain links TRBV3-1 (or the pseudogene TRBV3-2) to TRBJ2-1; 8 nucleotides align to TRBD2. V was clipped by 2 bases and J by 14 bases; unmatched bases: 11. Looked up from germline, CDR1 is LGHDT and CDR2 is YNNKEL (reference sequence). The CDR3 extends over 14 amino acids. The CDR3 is CASSQSGGHPDEFF. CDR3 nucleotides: TGTGCCAGCAGCCAAAGCGGGGGCCACCCGGATGAGTTCTTC.

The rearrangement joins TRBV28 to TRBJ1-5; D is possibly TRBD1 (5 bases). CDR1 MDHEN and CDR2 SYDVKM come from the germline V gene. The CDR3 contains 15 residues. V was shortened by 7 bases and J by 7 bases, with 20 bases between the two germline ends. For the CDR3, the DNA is TGTGCCAGCATCGTAGGAGGGGCTCGGGGGCAGCCCCAGCATTTT. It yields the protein CASIVGGARGQPQHF.

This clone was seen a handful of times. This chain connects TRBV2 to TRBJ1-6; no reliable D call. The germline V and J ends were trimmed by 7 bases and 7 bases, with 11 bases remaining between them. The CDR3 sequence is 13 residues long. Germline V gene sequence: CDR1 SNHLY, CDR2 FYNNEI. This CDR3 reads CASKYDINSPLHF. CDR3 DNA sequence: TGTGCCAGCAAGTACGACATAAATTCACCCCTCCACTTT.

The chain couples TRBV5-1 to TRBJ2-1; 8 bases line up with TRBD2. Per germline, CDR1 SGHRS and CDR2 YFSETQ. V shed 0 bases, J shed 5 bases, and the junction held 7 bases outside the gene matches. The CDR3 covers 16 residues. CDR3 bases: TGCGCCAGCAGCTTGGTGGCGGGGGGATTCGACAATGAGCAGTTCTTC. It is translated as CASSLVAGGFDNEQFF.

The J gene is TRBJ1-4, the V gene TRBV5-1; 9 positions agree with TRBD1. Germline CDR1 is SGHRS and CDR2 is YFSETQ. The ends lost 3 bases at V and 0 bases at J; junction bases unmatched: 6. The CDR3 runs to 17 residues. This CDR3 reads CASSSGTGTATNEKLFF. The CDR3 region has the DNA TGCGCCAGCAGCTCCGGGACAGGGACCGCAACTAATGAAAAACTGTTTTTT.

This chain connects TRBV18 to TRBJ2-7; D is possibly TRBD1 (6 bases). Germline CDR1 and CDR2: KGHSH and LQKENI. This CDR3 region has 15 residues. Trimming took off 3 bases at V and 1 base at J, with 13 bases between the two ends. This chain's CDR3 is CASSPRGGFSYEQYF. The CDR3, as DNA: TGTGCCAGCTCACCCAGGGGCGGATTTTCCTACGAGCAGTACTTC.

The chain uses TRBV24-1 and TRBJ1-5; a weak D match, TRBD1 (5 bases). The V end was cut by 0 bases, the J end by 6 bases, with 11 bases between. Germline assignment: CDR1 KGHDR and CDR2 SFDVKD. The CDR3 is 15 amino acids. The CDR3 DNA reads TGTGCCACCAGTGATTTGCGACCGGGGGGTCAGCCCCAGCATTTT. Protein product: CATSDLRPGGQPQHF.

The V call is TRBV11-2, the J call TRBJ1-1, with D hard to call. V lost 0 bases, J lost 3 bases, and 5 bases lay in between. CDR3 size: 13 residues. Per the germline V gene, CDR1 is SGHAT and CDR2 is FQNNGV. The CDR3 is CASSLDMYTEAFF. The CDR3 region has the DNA TGTGCCAGCAGCTTAGATATGTACACTGAAGCTTTCTTT.

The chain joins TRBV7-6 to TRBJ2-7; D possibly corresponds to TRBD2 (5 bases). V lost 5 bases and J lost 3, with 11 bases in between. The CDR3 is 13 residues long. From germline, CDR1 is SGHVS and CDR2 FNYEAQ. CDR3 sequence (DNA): TGTGCCAGCAGCGGAATCGGGGACTACGAGCAGTACTTC. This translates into CASSGIGDYEQYF.

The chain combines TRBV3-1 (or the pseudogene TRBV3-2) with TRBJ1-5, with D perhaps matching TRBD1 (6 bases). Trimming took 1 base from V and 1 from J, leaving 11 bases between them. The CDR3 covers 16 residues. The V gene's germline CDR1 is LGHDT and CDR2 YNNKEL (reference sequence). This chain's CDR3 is CASSQGVGGSNQPQHF. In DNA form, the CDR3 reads TGTGCCAGCAGCCAAGGCGTAGGGGGGAGCAATCAGCCCCAGCATTTT.

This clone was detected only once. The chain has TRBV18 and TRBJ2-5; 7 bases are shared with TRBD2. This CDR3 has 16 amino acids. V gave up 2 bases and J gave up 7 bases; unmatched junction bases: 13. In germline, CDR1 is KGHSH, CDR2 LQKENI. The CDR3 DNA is TGTGCCAGCTCACCATGGTCGGGGGGTACGCGTATGACCCAGTACTTC. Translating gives CASSPWSGGTRMTQYF.

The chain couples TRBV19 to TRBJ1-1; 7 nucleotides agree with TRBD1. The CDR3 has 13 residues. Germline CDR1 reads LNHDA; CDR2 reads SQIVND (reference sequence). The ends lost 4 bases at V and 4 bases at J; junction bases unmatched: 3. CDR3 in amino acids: CASSTRGVTEAFF. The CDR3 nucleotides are TGTGCCAGTAGTACCAGGGGGGTCACTGAAGCTTTCTTT.